This T cell receptor (beta chain) was found in a study of monozygotic twins with inflammatory bowel disease. Every TCR library used about 3.5 ug of total RNA. UMIs incorporating a 6-nucleotide sample barcode were appended by means of template switching. Following a re-call of the 5' RACE reads, TCRdb has one entry per CDR3 protein and lacks DNA. The table lists approximately 330,000 distinct CDR3 sequences. The CDR3 has 16 amino acids. Germline V gene lookup returns CDR1 MNHEY and CDR2 SMNVEV (reference sequence). The sample was blood. The rearrangement joins TRBV27 to TRBJ2-7; TCRdb proposes TRBD2, but this gene call is untestable without DNA. The TCR comes from a human donor with ulcerative colitis or Crohn's disease, or a healthy co-twin of an affected twin (not recorded which). The CDR3: CASSPQTSGGATEQYF.